This TCR beta chain came from a study of T cell changes during pregnancy in multiple sclerosis. V gave up 9 bases and J gave up 6 bases, with 21 bases separating them. CDR1 and CDR2 from the germline V gene are LNHDA and SQIVND (reference sequence). CDR3 size: 14 residues. Measured with immunoSEQ multiplex PCR; TCRdb has only the in-frame clones, and not every one. The sample includes about 40,000 clones, 92% seen only once; the top ten take over 10%. The V call is TRBV19, the J call TRBJ2-7; perhaps TRBD2 as D (6 bases). The receptor was isolated from a female donor with multiple sclerosis, enrolled in a pregnancy study. The starting material was CD8+ T cells from peripheral blood mononuclear cells, obtained in the first trimester of pregnancy. CDR3 nucleotide sequence: TGTGCCAGCCAATGGACTACCGGGGAAGGCGAGCAGTACTTC. It is translated as CASQWTTGEGEQYF.